This T cell receptor (beta chain) was captured in a study of beta chain features in type 1 diabetes. Whole-study findings and limits: TCRB repertoires of naive, central memory and Treg cells appeared more similar among patients than among healthy donors. Insertion counts at VDJ junctions were lower in type 1 diabetes patients, who also showed more deletions there.

Germline CDR1 LGHNA, CDR2 YSLEER. This CDR3 is built from 15 residues. Since all of the isolated RNA was reverse transcribed, expressed TCRB transcripts were what got sequenced. Sequenced by immunoSEQ multiplex PCR; TCRdb stores in-frame clones only, minus some. The table includes about 620,000 clones, roughly a sixth detected once. On this clone: The antigen remains undetermined. Germline is not matched at one junction end, which may reflect a read error.

The TCR comes from a man younger than 35 in good health. The sample taken for sequencing was naive CD4+ T cells from blood. The rearrangement uses TRBV4-3 and TRBJ1-5; D not certain. CDR3 protein: CASSQGGGSKQPQHF. The DNA of the CDR3 is TGCGCCAGCAGCCAAGGAGGCGGGAGCAAGCAGCCCCAGCATTTT.